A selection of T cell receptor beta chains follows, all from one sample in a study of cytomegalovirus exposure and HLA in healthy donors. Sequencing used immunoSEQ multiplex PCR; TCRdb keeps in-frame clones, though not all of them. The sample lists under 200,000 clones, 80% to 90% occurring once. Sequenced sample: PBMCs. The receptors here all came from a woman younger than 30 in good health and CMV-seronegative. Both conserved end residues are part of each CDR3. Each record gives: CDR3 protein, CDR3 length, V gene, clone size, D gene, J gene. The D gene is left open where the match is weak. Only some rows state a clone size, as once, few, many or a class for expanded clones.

CASSDWGRTVEQYF 14 TRBV2 - - TRBJ2-7
CASSFNRAYEQYF 13 TRBV11-2 - - TRBJ2-7
CASSPRGQTRAFF 13 TRBV14 - - TRBJ1-1
CASSRDSPYEQYF 13 TRBV27 - - TRBJ2-7
CASSQGYSGIQETQYF 16 TRBV14 - TRBD2 TRBJ2-5
CASSYGADAFF 11 TRBV6-5 - - TRBJ1-1
CASSLGPDNRNTEAFF 16 TRBV13 few - TRBJ1-1
CASSLLAAAGAQYF 14 TRBV7-2 - TRBD2 TRBJ2-5
CASSYPPGQGGSQPQHF 17 TRBV28 - TRBD1 TRBJ1-5
CASSPDRTEGYTF 13 TRBV9 - - TRBJ1-2
CASSLFRGTDTQYF 14 TRBV27 - TRBD1 TRBJ2-3
CASSEGREAGANVLTF 16 TRBV6-1 - - TRBJ2-6
CASSILAGSQEQYF 14 TRBV19 - - TRBJ2-7
CASSLDVAGLYQETQYF 17 TRBV5-1 - - TRBJ2-5